Listed below are T cell receptor beta chains from one sample, sequenced in a study of PD-1 blockade in classical Hodgkin lymphoma. Here immunoSEQ multiplex PCR was the method, and the copy in TCRdb shows in-frame clones only, minus some. The sample holds 80,000 to 100,000 clones; around 93% are singletons and the top ten take roughly 2.1%. This specimen consisted of peripheral blood mononuclear cells (PBMCs), obtained before the fourth cycle of nivolumab. The receptors stem from a human donor with classical Hodgkin lymphoma. CDR3s include the opening cysteine and the closing phenylalanine or tryptophan. Each record gives: J gene, V gene, clone size, CDR3 length, D gene, CDR3 protein, CDR3 DNA. The D gene is left open where the match is weak. A clone size is listed for some rows: how often the clone was seen (once, few, many), or a class if it is expanded.

J gene: TRBJ1-4
V gene: TRBV7-9
clone size: -
CDR3 length: 14
D gene: TRBD1
CDR3 protein: CASSFTGGDEKLFF
CDR3 DNA: TGTGCCAGCAGCTTTACAGGGGGTGATGAAAAACTGTTTTTT

J gene: TRBJ1-1
V gene: TRBV28
clone size: -
CDR3 length: 15
D gene: TRBD1
CDR3 protein: CASSSPVRGRTEAFF
CDR3 DNA: TGTGCCAGCAGTTCCCCCGTCAGGGGGAGGACTGAAGCTTTCTTT

J gene: TRBJ1-1
V gene: TRBV5-1
clone size: -
CDR3 length: 15
D gene: -
CDR3 protein: CASSSQVGAGRGAFF
CDR3 DNA: TGCGCCAGCAGCTCCCAGGTCGGGGCTGGTAGGGGAGCTTTCTTT

J gene: TRBJ2-5
V gene: TRBV27
clone size: -
CDR3 length: 14
D gene: -
CDR3 protein: CASSYGVDQETQYF
CDR3 DNA: TGTGCCAGCAGTTACGGGGTGGACCAAGAGACCCAGTACTTC

J gene: TRBJ1-1
V gene: TRBV2
clone size: -
CDR3 length: 13
D gene: -
CDR3 protein: CASSDRRNTEAFF
CDR3 DNA: TGTGCCAGCAGTGACAGGAGGAACACTGAAGCTTTCTTT

J gene: TRBJ2-2
V gene: TRBV5-1
clone size: -
CDR3 length: 13
D gene: TRBD1
CDR3 protein: CASSRQGTGELFF
CDR3 DNA: TGCGCCAGCAGCCGACAGGGGACAGGGGAGCTGTTTTTT

J gene: TRBJ2-1
V gene: TRBV28
clone size: -
CDR3 length: 16
D gene: -
CDR3 protein: CASSLRGTGSDNEQFF
CDR3 DNA: TGTGCCAGCAGTTTAAGGGGAACAGGGTCGGACAATGAGCAGTTCTTC

J gene: TRBJ2-5
V gene: TRBV7-3
clone size: -
CDR3 length: 14
D gene: -
CDR3 protein: CASSSTGLGETQYF
CDR3 DNA: TGTGCCAGCAGTTCAACCGGGCTGGGAGAGACCCAGTACTTC

J gene: TRBJ2-5
V gene: TRBV25-1
clone size: -
CDR3 length: 13
D gene: -
CDR3 protein: CASSDLISSAQYF
CDR3 DNA: TGTGCCAGCAGTGATCTTATCAGCAGCGCCCAGTACTTC

J gene: TRBJ1-1
V gene: TRBV6-5
clone size: -
CDR3 length: 14
D gene: -
CDR3 protein: CASKQRQGGPEAFF
CDR3 DNA: TGTGCCAGCAAGCAACGCCAGGGAGGGCCTGAAGCTTTCTTT

J gene: TRBJ2-3
V gene: TRBV29-1
clone size: -
CDR3 length: 16
D gene: -
CDR3 protein: CSVEDPRQGRTDTQYF
CDR3 DNA: TGCAGCGTTGAAGATCCGCGGCAGGGGCGGACAGATACGCAGTATTTT

J gene: TRBJ2-5
V gene: TRBV28
clone size: -
CDR3 length: 19
D gene: -
CDR3 protein: CASSLRSKIITGYQETQYF
CDR3 DNA: TGTGCCAGCAGTTTACGCTCCAAAATCATCACAGGGTACCAAGAGACCCAGTACTTC

J gene: TRBJ1-2
V gene: TRBV27
clone size: -
CDR3 length: 13
D gene: TRBD1
CDR3 protein: CASSLGGGWDYTF
CDR3 DNA: TGTGCCAGCAGTTTAGGAGGGGGCTGGGACTACACCTTC

J gene: TRBJ2-1
V gene: TRBV25-1
clone size: -
CDR3 length: 13
D gene: -
CDR3 protein: CASSEYGDNEQFF
CDR3 DNA: TGTGCCAGCAGTGAATACGGGGACAATGAGCAGTTCTTC

J gene: TRBJ1-1
V gene: TRBV23-1
clone size: few
CDR3 length: 13
D gene: -
CDR3 protein: CASSQLWNTEAFF
CDR3 DNA: TGCGCCAGCAGTCAATTGTGGAACACTGAAGCTTTCTTT

J gene: TRBJ2-6
V gene: TRBV29-1
clone size: -
CDR3 length: 14
D gene: -
CDR3 protein: CSVQQGTGANVLTF
CDR3 DNA: TGCAGCGTACAACAGGGTACTGGGGCCAACGTCCTGACTTTC

J gene: TRBJ2-1
V gene: TRBV9
clone size: -
CDR3 length: 14
D gene: -
CDR3 protein: CASSVASQYNEQFF
CDR3 DNA: TGTGCCAGCAGCGTAGCGTCGCAGTACAATGAGCAGTTCTTC

J gene: TRBJ2-7
V gene: TRBV7-9
clone size: -
CDR3 length: 11
D gene: -
CDR3 protein: CASSLLRELYF
CDR3 DNA: TGTGCCAGCAGCTTGCTTCGGGAGTTGTACTTC

J gene: TRBJ2-7
V gene: TRBV19
clone size: -
CDR3 length: 13
D gene: -
CDR3 protein: CASSNRPYYEQYF
CDR3 DNA: TGTGCCAGTAGTAACCGGCCCTACTACGAGCAGTACTTC

J gene: TRBJ2-7
V gene: TRBV4-1
clone size: -
CDR3 length: 18
D gene: TRBD2
CDR3 protein: CASSLRGGTSGPKEEQYF
CDR3 DNA: TGCGCCAGCAGCCTACGGGGGGGGACTAGCGGACCGAAGGAGGAGCAGTACTTC

J gene: TRBJ1-1
V gene: TRBV5-1
clone size: once
CDR3 length: 15
D gene: -
CDR3 protein: CASSLRAPGNTEAFF
CDR3 DNA: TGCGCCAGCAGCTTGCGGGCCCCAGGGAACACTGAAGCTTTCTTT

J gene: TRBJ1-1
V gene: TRBV7-9
clone size: -
CDR3 length: 15
D gene: -
CDR3 protein: CASSLELWPNTEAFF
CDR3 DNA: TGTGCCAGCAGCTTAGAATTGTGGCCGAACACTGAAGCTTTCTTT

J gene: TRBJ2-7
V gene: TRBV10-1
clone size: -
CDR3 length: 12
D gene: -
CDR3 protein: CASSEGVYEQYF
CDR3 DNA: TGCGCCAGCAGTGAGGGAGTCTACGAGCAGTACTTC

J gene: TRBJ2-1
V gene: TRBV28
clone size: -
CDR3 length: 18
D gene: TRBD2
CDR3 protein: CASSTTWASGRSYNEQFF
CDR3 DNA: TGTGCCAGCAGCACCACCTGGGCTAGCGGGCGTTCCTACAATGAGCAGTTCTTC

J gene: TRBJ1-2
V gene: TRBV7-9
clone size: -
CDR3 length: 15
D gene: -
CDR3 protein: CASSRPPDTRYGYTF
CDR3 DNA: TGTGCCAGCAGCCGACCACCAGACACCCGCTATGGCTACACCTTC

J gene: TRBJ2-7
V gene: TRBV9
clone size: -
CDR3 length: 15
D gene: TRBD2
CDR3 protein: CASSVSSGRVEEQYF
CDR3 DNA: TGTGCCAGCAGCGTAAGTAGCGGGAGGGTCGAAGAGCAGTACTTC

J gene: TRBJ2-2
V gene: TRBV4-2
clone size: -
CDR3 length: 12
D gene: -
CDR3 protein: CASSQENGELFF
CDR3 DNA: TGTGCCAGCAGCCAAGAGAACGGGGAGCTGTTTTTT

J gene: TRBJ2-7
V gene: TRBV27
clone size: -
CDR3 length: 15
D gene: TRBD1
CDR3 protein: CASWAGGANLYEQYF
CDR3 DNA: TGTGCCAGCTGGGCAGGGGGCGCGAATCTGTACGAGCAGTACTTC

J gene: TRBJ1-1
V gene: TRBV19
clone size: -
CDR3 length: 13
D gene: -
CDR3 protein: CASSIQGSTEAFF
CDR3 DNA: TGTGCCAGTAGTATACAGGGGAGCACTGAAGCTTTCTTT

J gene: TRBJ2-7
V gene: TRBV9
clone size: -
CDR3 length: 14
D gene: -
CDR3 protein: CASSVWGDPYEQYF
CDR3 DNA: TGTGCCAGCAGCGTATGGGGGGATCCCTACGAGCAGTACTTC

J gene: TRBJ2-7
V gene: TRBV11-2
clone size: -
CDR3 length: 12
D gene: -
CDR3 protein: CASSFLRYEQYF
CDR3 DNA: TGTGCCAGCAGCTTTCTAAGATACGAGCAGTACTTC

J gene: TRBJ2-3
V gene: TRBV10-3
clone size: once
CDR3 length: 16
D gene: TRBD2
CDR3 protein: CAISVAAGGRTDTQYF
CDR3 DNA: TGTGCCATCAGTGTCGCGGCGGGGGGACGCACAGATACGCAGTATTTT

J gene: TRBJ2-3
V gene: TRBV18
clone size: -
CDR3 length: 14
D gene: -
CDR3 protein: CASSPPVAPDTQYF
CDR3 DNA: TGTGCCAGCTCACCACCGGTCGCACCAGATACGCAGTATTTT

J gene: TRBJ2-7
V gene: TRBV4-2
clone size: -
CDR3 length: 20
D gene: TRBD2
CDR3 protein: CASSRNHMGGLAGEVSEQYF
CDR3 DNA: TGTGCCAGCAGCCGCAACCACATGGGAGGACTAGCGGGAGAAGTTAGCGAGCAGTACTTC

J gene: TRBJ1-5
V gene: TRBV28
clone size: -
CDR3 length: 14
D gene: -
CDR3 protein: CASSLNLGGEPQHF
CDR3 DNA: TGTGCCAGCAGTTTAAATTTGGGCGGGGAGCCCCAGCATTTT

J gene: TRBJ2-3
V gene: TRBV6-4
clone size: -
CDR3 length: 15
D gene: -
CDR3 protein: CASSLIASGTDTQYF
CDR3 DNA: TGTGCCAGCAGTCTAATCGCCAGCGGGACAGATACGCAGTATTTT

J gene: TRBJ2-1
V gene: TRBV28
clone size: -
CDR3 length: 19
D gene: -
CDR3 protein: CASSLWQTRGIPPYNEQFF
CDR3 DNA: TGTGCCAGCAGTTTGTGGCAAACCCGAGGTATCCCTCCCTACAATGAGCAGTTCTTC

J gene: TRBJ2-3
V gene: TRBV9
clone size: -
CDR3 length: 16
D gene: TRBD2
CDR3 protein: CASSAGLAGGTDTQYF
CDR3 DNA: TGTGCCAGCAGCGCAGGACTAGCGGGGGGCACAGATACGCAGTATTTT

J gene: TRBJ2-3
V gene: TRBV11-2
clone size: -
CDR3 length: 15
D gene: TRBD1
CDR3 protein: CASSPTGGITDTQYF
CDR3 DNA: TGTGCCAGCAGCCCGACAGGGGGCATCACAGATACGCAGTATTTT

J gene: TRBJ2-2
V gene: TRBV5-1
clone size: -
CDR3 length: 12
D gene: -
CDR3 protein: CASSLNTGELFF
CDR3 DNA: TGCGCCAGCAGCTTGAACACCGGGGAGCTGTTTTTT

J gene: TRBJ2-7
V gene: TRBV7-2
clone size: -
CDR3 length: 16
D gene: -
CDR3 protein: CASSLAWTATSYEQYF
CDR3 DNA: TGTGCCAGCAGCTTAGCCTGGACAGCAACGTCCTACGAGCAGTACTTC

J gene: TRBJ2-2
V gene: TRBV6-5
clone size: -
CDR3 length: 15
D gene: -
CDR3 protein: CASSYQVGALAELFF
CDR3 DNA: TGTGCCAGCAGTTACCAGGTGGGCGCCCTGGCCGAGCTGTTTTTT

J gene: TRBJ1-2
V gene: TRBV28
clone size: -
CDR3 length: 15
D gene: -
CDR3 protein: CASSFDSRDRYGYTF
CDR3 DNA: TGTGCCAGCAGTTTTGACTCCCGGGACCGCTATGGCTACACCTTC

J gene: TRBJ1-3
V gene: TRBV19
clone size: -
CDR3 length: 13
D gene: -
CDR3 protein: CASSIVSGNTIYF
CDR3 DNA: TGTGCCAGTAGTATAGTGTCTGGAAACACCATATATTTT

J gene: TRBJ1-1
V gene: TRBV30
clone size: few
CDR3 length: 13
D gene: -
CDR3 protein: CAWSGRGGTEAFF
CDR3 DNA: TGTGCCTGGAGTGGGCGGGGCGGGACTGAAGCTTTCTTT

J gene: TRBJ1-5
V gene: TRBV19
clone size: -
CDR3 length: 19
D gene: -
CDR3 protein: CASTGGAPRGLYSNQPQHF
CDR3 DNA: TGTGCCAGTACTGGGGGGGCTCCCCGAGGCTTATATAGCAATCAGCCCCAGCATTTT

J gene: TRBJ1-2
V gene: TRBV19
clone size: -
CDR3 length: 13
D gene: -
CDR3 protein: CASSTAANYGYTF
CDR3 DNA: TGTGCCAGTAGTACGGCGGCGAACTATGGCTACACCTTC

J gene: TRBJ2-7
V gene: TRBV6-5
clone size: -
CDR3 length: 14
D gene: -
CDR3 protein: CASASGRSSYEQYF
CDR3 DNA: TGTGCCAGCGCCAGTGGGCGAAGCTCCTACGAGCAGTACTTC

J gene: TRBJ1-2
V gene: TRBV9
clone size: -
CDR3 length: 12
D gene: -
CDR3 protein: CASSTNNGGYTF
CDR3 DNA: TGTGCCAGCAGCACAAACAATGGAGGCTACACCTTC

J gene: TRBJ2-1
V gene: TRBV10-1
clone size: -
CDR3 length: 17
D gene: TRBD2
CDR3 protein: CASSDFASGVGNNEQFF
CDR3 DNA: TGCGCCAGCAGTGATTTTGCTAGCGGGGTGGGGAACAATGAGCAGTTCTTC

J gene: TRBJ1-1
V gene: TRBV11-3
clone size: -
CDR3 length: 14
D gene: TRBD1
CDR3 protein: CASSLQGEKTEAFF
CDR3 DNA: TGTGCCAGCAGCTTACAGGGGGAAAAGACTGAAGCTTTCTTT

J gene: TRBJ2-1
V gene: TRBV28
clone size: -
CDR3 length: 19
D gene: TRBD2
CDR3 protein: CASSSPGLAGPNSYNEQFF
CDR3 DNA: TGTGCCAGCAGTTCACCGGGACTAGCGGGACCTAACTCCTACAATGAGCAGTTCTTC

J gene: TRBJ2-2
V gene: TRBV28
clone size: -
CDR3 length: 14
D gene: -
CDR3 protein: CASSRDREAGELFF
CDR3 DNA: TGTGCCAGCAGTCGTGACAGGGAGGCCGGGGAGCTGTTTTTT

J gene: TRBJ1-2
V gene: TRBV5-1
clone size: -
CDR3 length: 14
D gene: TRBD1
CDR3 protein: CASGIDRANYGYTF
CDR3 DNA: TGCGCCAGCGGAATCGACAGGGCTAACTATGGCTACACCTTC

J gene: TRBJ2-7
V gene: TRBV9
clone size: -
CDR3 length: 15
D gene: TRBD2
CDR3 protein: CASSVSSGGTYEQYF
CDR3 DNA: TGTGCCAGCAGCGTATCTAGCGGGGGAACCTACGAGCAGTACTTC

J gene: TRBJ1-5
V gene: TRBV4-1
clone size: -
CDR3 length: 15
D gene: TRBD1
CDR3 protein: CASSPQSTGEQPQHF
CDR3 DNA: TGCGCCAGCAGCCCTCAGTCCACAGGGGAGCAGCCCCAGCATTTT

J gene: TRBJ1-1
V gene: TRBV5-4
clone size: -
CDR3 length: 17
D gene: -
CDR3 protein: CASSSGRRAGLNTEAFF
CDR3 DNA: TGTGCCAGCAGCTCAGGGCGGCGGGCAGGGCTGAACACTGAAGCTTTCTTT

J gene: TRBJ2-7
V gene: TRBV5-1
clone size: -
CDR3 length: 13
D gene: -
CDR3 protein: CASSVDSFYEQYF
CDR3 DNA: TGCGCCAGCAGCGTGGACTCGTTCTACGAGCAGTACTTC

J gene: TRBJ2-3
V gene: TRBV20-1
clone size: -
CDR3 length: 11
D gene: TRBD1
CDR3 protein: CSAVAGGTQYF
CDR3 DNA: TGCAGTGCTGTTGCAGGGGGTACGCAGTATTTT

J gene: TRBJ1-4
V gene: TRBV5-1
clone size: -
CDR3 length: 17
D gene: TRBD1
CDR3 protein: CASSLRTGTGDNEKLFF
CDR3 DNA: TGCGCCAGCAGCCTAAGGACCGGGACAGGGGATAATGAAAAACTGTTTTTT